The 21 T cell receptor beta chains below come from one sample, sequenced in a study of response to subunit inactivated influenza vaccine. TCRdb processed the RT-PCR reads anew with MiXCR; each CDR3 protein has one entry. The sample has hundreds of thousands of distinct CDR3 sequences; 12% to 15% are singletons. The input for sequencing was PBMCs from blood, taken around 14 days before vaccination. Source of these receptors: a man aged 50-60 years who received an inactivated influenza vaccine.

J is TRBJ2-7 and V is TRBV7-2, with TRBD2 as a possible D gene (5 bases). Looked up from germline, CDR1 is SGHTA and CDR2 is FQGNSA. V lost 2 bases to trimming and J lost 2 bases, with 13 bases between them. There are 15 residues in the CDR3. The CDR3 loop reads CASSLRGNVAYEQYF. CDR3 DNA sequence: TGTGCCAGCAGCTTACGGGGTAACGTAGCCTACGAGCAGTACTTC.

The gene calls are TRBV28 and TRBJ2-7; no clear D. CDR1 is MDHEN and CDR2 is SYDVKM in the germline V gene. The V end was cut by 5 bases, the J end by 3 bases, with 17 bases between. The CDR3 is 15 amino acids. The DNA for the CDR3 is TGTGCCAGCAGTACCACCCCTTTGACCCTCTACGAGCAGTACTTC. It is translated as CASSTTPLTLYEQYF.

The genes are TRBV6-5 and TRBJ2-2, with no clear D. The CDR3 is 13 residues long. Germline assignment: CDR1 MNHEY and CDR2 SVGAGI. Between the trimmed V and J ends, which lost 1 base and 5 bases, there was a span of 5 bases. CDR3 nucleotide sequence: TGTGCCAGCAGTTACTGGCGAACCGGGGAGCTGTTTTTT. Protein: CASSYWRTGELFF.

This clonotype was seen at least ten times. This rearrangement joins TRBV28 to TRBJ2-5; no firm D call. This CDR3 comprises 12 residues. The germline V and J ends were trimmed by 4 bases and 5 bases, with 8 bases remaining between them. Germline lookup yields CDR1 MDHEN and CDR2 SYDVKM. In DNA form, the CDR3 reads TGTGCCAGCAGTTCCGTATTGGAGACCCAGTACTTC. Translating it yields CASSSVLETQYF.

In this sample, this clonotype turned up a few times. The rearrangement links TRBV10-3 to TRBJ2-1, with D unresolved. Germline lookup yields CDR1 ENHRY and CDR2 SYGVKD. The CDR3 extends over 17 amino acids. V was trimmed by 0 bases and J by 0 bases, leaving 12 bases between them. The CDR3: CAISESPVLSSYNEQFF. The CDR3 DNA is TGTGCCATCAGTGAGTCCCCAGTCTTGAGCTCCTACAATGAGCAGTTCTTC.

The chain combines TRBV20-1 with TRBJ1-2; perhaps TRBD1 as D (5 bases). The CDR3 is 13 residues long. Per the germline V gene, CDR1 is DFQATT and CDR2 is SNEGSKA (reference sequence). V lost 3 bases and J 3 bases, leaving 11 bases between the germline ends. CDR3 nucleotide sequence: TGCAGTGCTAGGGGAGGGGTAGACTATGGCTACACCTTC. It codes for CSARGGVDYGYTF.

This clonotype was observed a few times. The chain has TRBV2 and TRBJ2-7, with 8 nucleotides matching TRBD1. The germline V gene has CDR1 SNHLY and CDR2 FYNNEI. With 6 bases clipped from V and 5 bases from J, the junction kept 6 bases outside the gene matches. The CDR3 has 13 residues. CDR3 protein: CASSPDRADEQYF. CDR3 nucleotides: TGTGCCAGCAGCCCGGACAGGGCCGACGAGCAGTACTTC. The whole variable domain, remainder taken from reference TRBV2 and TRBJ2-7, is EPEVTQTPSHQVTQMGQEVILRCVPISNHLYFYWYRQILGQKVEFLVSFYNNEISEKSEIFDDQFSVERPDGSNFTLKIRSTKLEDSAMYFCASSPDRADEQYFGPGTRLTVT.

The CDR3 DNA reads as TGCGCCAGCAGCTTGGATGGAAACACCATATATTTT. Encoded protein: CASSLDGNTIYF. This chain connects TRBV5-1 to TRBJ1-3; D gene ambiguous. This CDR3 spans 12 amino acids. Trimming left V 0 bases short and J 3 bases short, with 1 base between. Germline lookup yields CDR1 SGHRS and CDR2 YFSETQ.

The chain uses TRBV5-1 and TRBJ2-5; 8 bases match TRBD1. V lost 1 base, J lost 2 bases, and 13 bases stayed unmatched. CDR3 length equals 18 residues. Germline V gives CDR1 SGHRS, CDR2 YFSETQ. This CDR3 reads CASSLISLRQGFQETQYF. In DNA form, the CDR3 reads TGCGCCAGCAGCTTGATATCATTGAGACAGGGGTTTCAAGAGACCCAGTACTTC.

This clonotype was counted only a few times. This chain joins TRBV5-1 and TRBJ1-1, with D tentatively TRBD1 (5 bases). The V gene's germline CDR1 is SGHRS and CDR2 YFSETQ. V lost 9 bases, J lost 5 bases, and 23 bases lay in between. CDR3 size: 15 residues. This CDR3 reads CATHLVGGSGTEAFF. The CDR3 bases are TGCGCCACCCACTTGGTCGGGGGAAGCGGGACTGAAGCTTTCTTT. The whole variable domain, filled in from reference TRBV5-1 and TRBJ1-1, reads KAGVTQTPRYLIKTRGQQVTLSCSPISGHRSVSWYQQTPGQGLQFLFEYFSETQRNKGNFPGRFSGRQFSNSRSEMNVSTLELGDSALYLCATHLVGGSGTEAFFGQGTRLTVV.

In its sample, this clonotype was seen a few times. The chain couples TRBV7-2 to TRBJ2-1; D ambiguous. V gave up 1 base and J gave up 7 bases, with 14 bases separating them. The CDR3 runs 15 residues. Looked up from germline, CDR1 is SGHTA and CDR2 is FQGNSA. The CDR3 loop reads CASSLGLVRENEQFF. The CDR3 bases are TGTGCCAGCAGCTTAGGTCTAGTCAGAGAGAATGAGCAGTTCTTC.

The rearrangement uses TRBV5-1 and TRBJ1-2; D uncertain. The CDR3 is 15 residues long. Germline assignment: CDR1 SGHRS and CDR2 YFSETQ. The germline V and J ends were trimmed by 0 bases and 0 bases, with 9 bases remaining between them. CDR3 in amino acids: CASSLVPPTNYGYTF. The CDR3, as DNA: TGCGCCAGCAGCTTGGTCCCCCCCACTAACTATGGCTACACCTTC.

As to this clonotype: At one end the junction does not follow the germline gene, possibly because of a read error. The rearrangement joins TRBV2 to TRBJ2-1, with 8 bases lining up with TRBD2. The CDR3 runs to 16 residues. Per the germline V gene, CDR1 is SNHLY and CDR2 is FYNNEI. CDR3 DNA sequence: TGTGCCAGGAGTGAGGCTCTAGCGGGCCCTATCCACGAGCACTTCTTC. Encoded protein: CARSEALAGPIHEHFF.

The gene calls are TRBV9 and TRBJ2-1; 10 nucleotides agree with TRBD2. The length of the CDR3 is 17 residues. Germline V gene lookup returns CDR1 SGDLS and CDR2 YYNGEE. V lost 4 bases and J lost 4; bases outside the gene matches: 11. CDR3 amino acids: CASSSPGLAALYNEQFF. CDR3 coding DNA: TGTGCCAGCAGCTCGCCAGGACTAGCGGCCCTTTACAATGAGCAGTTCTTC.

This clonotype has only a few counts. The chain uses TRBV12-3 or TRBV12-4 and TRBJ2-7, with 8 bases matching TRBD1. V trimming: 4 bases; J trimming: 4 bases; junction bases outside the gene matches: 9. The length of the CDR3 is 15 residues. CDR3 sequence (DNA): TGTGCCAGCAGTTCCCGACAGGGGAGGCGGTACGAGCAGTACTTC. Translating it yields CASSSRQGRRYEQYF.

The chain uses TRBV7-2 and TRBJ2-6, with 7 bases lining up with TRBD1. This CDR3 contains 14 residues. Germline V gene data show CDR1 as SGHTA and CDR2 as FQGNSA. J lost 7 bases, V lost 5 bases, and 5 bases had no gene match. The CDR3 bases are TGTGCCAGCAGCCCCCGGGACAGCGCCAACGTCCTGACTTTC. Translated, it gives CASSPRDSANVLTF.

This chain connects TRBV28 to TRBJ1-1, with D unresolved. Germline V CDR1 and CDR2: MDHEN, SYDVKM. Trimming cost V 3 bases and J 1 base, with 15 bases left between them. The CDR3 has 16 residues. This CDR3 reads CASSFFSGDSNTEAFF. CDR3 DNA: TGTGCCAGCAGTTTTTTTAGCGGGGATTCGAACACTGAAGCTTTCTTT.

V gene TRBV20-1 combines with J gene TRBJ2-2; D is perhaps TRBD2 (6 bases). CDR1 is DFQATT and CDR2 is SNEGSKA in the germline V gene (reference sequence). The CDR3 is 16 residues long. V lost 0 bases, J lost 3 bases, and 14 bases lay in between. The CDR3 bases are TGCAGTGCTAGAGAATATGGCGGGATGTACACCGGGGAGCTGTTTTTT. Its translation: CSAREYGGMYTGELFF.

In this sample, this clonotype turned up a few times. V gene TRBV3-1 combines with J gene TRBJ1-2; unclear D gene. The V end was cut by 0 bases, the J end by 4 bases, with 6 bases between. Germline V gene lookup returns CDR1 LGHDT and CDR2 YNNKEL (reference sequence). This CDR3 has 13 amino acids. CDR3 coding DNA: TGTGCCAGCAGCCAAGACAGCGCCTATGGCTACACCTTC. The encoded protein is CASSQDSAYGYTF.

The chain links TRBV3-1 to TRBJ2-2; a possible D gene is TRBD1 (6 bases). The CDR3 is made up of 13 amino acids. The V end was cut by 8 bases, the J end by 5 bases, with 12 bases between. The germline gives CDR1 LGHDT, CDR2 YNNKEL (reference sequence). The CDR3 here is CASRQDRTGELFF. The CDR3 nucleotides are TGTGCCAGCCGACAGGATAGAACCGGGGAGCTGTTTTTT.

This clonotype was seen only a few times. V and J are TRBV11-1 and TRBJ2-4, with TRBD1 matching over 7 bases. Germline assignment: CDR1 SGHAT and CDR2 FQDESV (reference sequence). The CDR3 loop spans 15 amino acids. V shed 5 bases, J shed 4 bases, and the junction held 8 bases outside the gene matches. CDR3 DNA: TGTGCCAGCAGCCCCAGGACAGGCATAAAAAACATTCAGTACTTC. Translating it yields CASSPRTGIKNIQYF.